The clone carrying this T cell receptor (beta chain) was recorded a few times. Its antigen remains unknown. This specimen belongs to a study of response to subunit inactivated influenza vaccine. Overall study findings and caveats: Every seasonal influenza vaccination brings in few new T cells, the authors suggested.

Via MiXCR, TCRdb re-called the RT-PCR reads, giving one row per CDR3 protein. The sample has roughly 500,000 distinct CDR3 sequences; roughly 27% are singletons. Germline loops: CDR1 DFQATT, CDR2 SNEGSKA (reference sequence). The V end lost 6 bases, the J end lost 0 bases, and 16 bases lay between the germline ends. The CDR3 has 15 amino acids. The chain couples TRBV20-1 to TRBJ2-3, with D uncertain. The receptor comes from a man aged 50 to 59 who received an inactivated influenza vaccine. The specimen was CD4+ T cells sorted from PBMCs, collected around 5 days after vaccination. The CDR3 bases are TGCAGTGCCTCGAGCTGGGATAAGAGCACAGATACGCAGTATTTT. This encodes CSASSWDKSTDTQYF.